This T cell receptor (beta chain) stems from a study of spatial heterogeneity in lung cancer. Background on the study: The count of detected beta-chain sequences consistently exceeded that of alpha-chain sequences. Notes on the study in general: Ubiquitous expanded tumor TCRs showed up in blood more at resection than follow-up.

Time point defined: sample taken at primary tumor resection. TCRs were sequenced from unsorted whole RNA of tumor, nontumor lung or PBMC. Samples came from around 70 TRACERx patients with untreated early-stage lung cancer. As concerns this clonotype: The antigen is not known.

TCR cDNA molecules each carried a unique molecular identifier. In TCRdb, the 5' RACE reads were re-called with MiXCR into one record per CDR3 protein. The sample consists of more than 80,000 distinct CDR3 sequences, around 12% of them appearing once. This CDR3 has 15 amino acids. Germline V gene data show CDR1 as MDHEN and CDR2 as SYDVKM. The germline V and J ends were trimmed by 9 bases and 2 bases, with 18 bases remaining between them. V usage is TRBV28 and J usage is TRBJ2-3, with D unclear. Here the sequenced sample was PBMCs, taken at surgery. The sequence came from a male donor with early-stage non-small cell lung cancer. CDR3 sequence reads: CASPLKRSHTDTQYF. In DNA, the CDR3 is TGTGCCAGTCCACTTAAGAGGTCCCACACAGATACGCAGTATTTT. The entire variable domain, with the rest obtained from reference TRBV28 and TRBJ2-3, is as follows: DVKVTQSSRYLVKRTGEKVFLECVQDMDHENMFWYRQDPGLGLRLIYFSYDVKMKEKGDIPEGYSVSREKKERFSLILESASTNQTSMYLCASPLKRSHTDTQYFGPGTRLTVL.